One sample yielded the 32 T cell receptor beta chains listed below, sequenced in a study of blood T cell repertoires in COVID-19. Method: immunoSEQ multiplex PCR; TCRdb's copy keeps in-frame clones and lacks some. Counted here are approximately 140,000 clones, about 90% occurring once; the ten biggest clones make up over 3.5%. Sequenced sample: peripheral blood. All receptors derive from a woman aged 60-70 years with active or convalescent COVID-19.

This clone was detected only once. The chain links TRBV7-2 to TRBJ2-3; the match to TRBD2 covers 8 bases. The trim removed 8 bases at V and 1 base at J, leaving 11 bases unmatched. CDR1 and CDR2 (germline): SGHTA, FQGNSA. This CDR3 has 16 amino acids. The CDR3, as DNA: TGTGCCAGCGGCATAAATGGACTAGCCGGCACAGATACGCAGTATTTT. Translating it yields CASGINGLAGTDTQYF.

The V and J genes are TRBV6-5 and TRBJ1-1; no firm D call. This CDR3 contains 14 residues. The germline V gene has CDR1 MNHEY and CDR2 SVGAGI. V was clipped by 7 bases and J by 1 base, with 13 bases between them. The chain's CDR3 is CASTPRGGNTEAFF. CDR3 sequence (DNA): TGTGCCAGCACCCCACGTGGCGGGAACACTGAAGCTTTCTTT.

The chain carries TRBV27 and TRBJ2-6, with 10 bases fitting TRBD1. J was trimmed by 10 bases and V by 4 bases; bases with no gene match: 7. The V gene's germline CDR1 is MNHEY and CDR2 SMNVEV (reference sequence). The CDR3 consists of 15 residues. Here the CDR3 DNA reads TGTGCCAGCAGTTCGGACAGGGGGAGCTATAACGTCCTGACTTTC. This translates into CASSSDRGSYNVLTF.

The chain is built from TRBV29-1 and TRBJ2-1; 7 bases align to TRBD1. V trimming: 5 bases; J trimming: 9 bases; junction bases outside the gene matches: 7. This CDR3 is built from 12 residues. The germline CDR1 and CDR2 sequences are SQVTM and ANQGSEA. CDR3 residues: CSVRQGLVEQFF. The CDR3 DNA reads TGCAGCGTTCGACAGGGTCTTGTTGAGCAGTTCTTC.

This clone was found a few times. The chain couples TRBV18 to TRBJ2-2; 7 bases are shared with TRBD1. The V gene end was trimmed by 3 bases and the J gene end by 0 bases; junction bases not matched to a gene: 4. This CDR3 has 16 amino acids. CDR1 and CDR2 (germline): KGHSH, LQKENI. The CDR3, as DNA: TGTGCCAGCTCACCCGGGACAGCCCCGAACACCGGGGAGCTGTTTTTT. It encodes CASSPGTAPNTGELFF.

The rearrangement uses TRBV19 and TRBJ2-1; 8 bases fit TRBD1. J lost 6 bases, V lost 3 bases, and 7 bases had no gene match. Looked up from germline, CDR1 is LNHDA and CDR2 is SQIVND (reference sequence). This CDR3 contains 15 residues. The CDR3 loop is CASSMGGQVINEQFF. CDR3 nucleotide sequence: TGTGCCAGTAGTATGGGGGGACAGGTCATCAATGAGCAGTTCTTC. Full variable domain (outside the CDR3, taken from reference TRBV19 and TRBJ2-1): DGGITQSPKYLFRKEGQNVTLSCEQNLNHDAMYWYRQDPGQGLRLIYYSQIVNDFQKGDIAEGYSVSREKKESFPLTVTSAQKNPTAFYLCASSMGGQVINEQFFGPGTRLTVL.

This chain connects TRBV19 to TRBJ2-1; 7 nucleotides agree with TRBD1. Germline lookup yields CDR1 LNHDA and CDR2 SQIVND (reference sequence). Germline trimming cut 7 bases from V and 7 bases from J; bases unmatched to any gene: 10. The CDR3 has 14 residues. CDR3 in DNA: TGTGCCAGTACTACCAGGGGGAGTAGAAATGAGCAGTTCTTC. Its translation is CASTTRGSRNEQFF.

The chain uses TRBV3-1 (or the pseudogene TRBV3-2) and TRBJ2-1; D perhaps matches TRBD1 (6 bases). V shed 2 bases and J shed 4 bases, with 15 bases lying between them. From germline, CDR1 is LGHDT and CDR2 YNNKEL (reference sequence). The CDR3 runs to 16 residues. CDR3 amino acids: CASSQSDRSRYNEQFF. For the CDR3, the DNA is TGTGCCAGCAGCCAAAGCGACAGGAGTCGATACAATGAGCAGTTCTTC.

The chain links TRBV10-3 to TRBJ2-6; D call uncertain. This CDR3 spans 12 amino acids. CDR1 and CDR2 from the germline V gene are ENHRY and SYGVKD. V gave up 11 bases and J gave up 1 base, with 6 bases separating them. CDR3 DNA sequence: TGTGCCGTCTCTTCTGGGGCCAACGTCCTGACTTTC. This encodes CAVSSGANVLTF.

About this clone itself: Its ends do not fully match the called genes, so a read error is possible. The chain's CDR3 is CATSRDRAAGGPEEAQYF. The CDR3 DNA reads TGTGCCACCAGCAGAGATCGGGCAGCGGGGGGGCCGGAAGAGGCCCAGTACTTC. The chain combines TRBV15 with TRBJ2-5, with 10 positions matching TRBD2. CDR3 length: 18 residues. The germline CDR1 and CDR2 sequences are LNHNV and YYDKDF (reference sequence).

The chain links TRBV7-9 to TRBJ1-2; no clear D. Germline V lookup: CDR1 SEHNR, CDR2 FQNEAQ (reference sequence). The CDR3 contains 16 residues. The V and J ends lost 3 bases and 2 bases respectively, with 16 bases between them. DNA of the CDR3: TGTGCCAGCAGCTTCGAGGGTCCAGTAAGGAACTATGGCTACACCTTC. This sequence encodes CASSFEGPVRNYGYTF.

The J gene is TRBJ1-1, the V gene TRBV18, with 10 bases aligning to TRBD1. The CDR3 extends over 15 amino acids. With V trimmed by 1 base and J by 4 bases, 3 bases remained unmatched. Germline CDR1 KGHSH, CDR2 LQKENI. The CDR3 reads CASSPRDRGPTEAFF. The CDR3 bases are TGTGCCAGCTCACCACGGGACAGGGGTCCCACTGAAGCTTTCTTT.

The J gene is TRBJ1-6, the V gene TRBV19; 11 nucleotides line up with TRBD1. CDR1 is LNHDA, CDR2 SQIVND, per germline (reference sequence). The CDR3 loop spans 19 amino acids. After removal of 2 bases from V and 2 bases from J, the junction contained 8 bases not matched to a gene. The CDR3 DNA follows: TGTGCCAGTAGTATATCGGACAGGGGGCTGGGTGCCTATAATTCACCCCTCCACTTT. This sequence encodes CASSISDRGLGAYNSPLHF.

The V call is TRBV5-6, the J call TRBJ2-5; 8 nucleotides agree with TRBD1. The germline V gene encodes CDR1 SGHDT and CDR2 YYEEEE. With 3 bases clipped from V and 1 base from J, the junction kept 11 bases outside the gene matches. This CDR3 region has 17 residues. The CDR3 sequence: CASSYEGQGAIQETQYF. The CDR3 DNA reads as TGTGCCAGCAGCTATGAGGGGCAGGGGGCAATCCAAGAGACCCAGTACTTC.

V usage is TRBV15 and J usage is TRBJ1-1; no definite D call. The CDR3 loop spans 16 amino acids. Trimming removed 0 bases at V and 4 bases at J, with 15 bases between. Germline V gene sequence: CDR1 LNHNV, CDR2 YYDKDF (reference sequence). CDR3: CATSRDQWGGGTEAFF. The CDR3 nucleotides are TGTGCCACCAGCAGAGATCAGTGGGGAGGAGGCACTGAAGCTTTCTTT.

The chain is built from TRBV25-1 and TRBJ2-5, with TRBD1 matching 10 bases. Germline trimming cut 8 bases from V and 4 bases from J; bases unmatched to any gene: 4. The V gene's germline CDR1 is MGHDK and CDR2 SYGVNS. The CDR3 has 13 residues. The CDR3 sequence is CASQTGGGETQYF. Here the CDR3 DNA reads TGTGCCAGCCAGACAGGGGGCGGAGAGACCCAGTACTTC.

The V and J genes are TRBV24-1 and TRBJ2-6; D gene ambiguous. CDR3 length equals 13 residues. The germline V gene has CDR1 KGHDR and CDR2 SFDVKD. V dropped 11 bases and J dropped 1 base, with 8 bases sitting between them. CDR3 loop: CASAASGANVLTF. CDR3 nucleotides: TGTGCCAGCGCCGCGTCTGGGGCCAACGTCCTGACTTTC.

The chain has TRBV25-1 and TRBJ2-7; 8 bases align to TRBD1. This CDR3 is 15 amino acids long. J gave up 4 bases and V 1 base, and 6 bases lay outside the gene matches. Germline values: CDR1 MGHDK, CDR2 SYGVNS. The CDR3 loop reads CASSEFGNRGYEQYF. The DNA for the CDR3 is TGTGCCAGCAGTGAATTCGGGAACAGGGGGTACGAGCAGTACTTC.

The chain employs TRBV6-1 and TRBJ2-3, with D unclear. V was trimmed by 2 bases and J by 7 bases, leaving 10 bases between them. Germline values: CDR1 MNHNS, CDR2 SASEGT. This CDR3 contains 13 residues. CDR3 sequence: CASSEPRLHTQYF. The DNA for the CDR3 is TGTGCCAGCAGTGAACCGCGCCTACATACGCAGTATTTT.

The chain has TRBV7-8 and TRBJ1-1; D may be TRBD1 (6 bases). The V end lost 1 base, the J end lost 5 bases, and 14 bases lay between the germline ends. In germline, CDR1 is SGHVS, CDR2 FQNEAQ. The CDR3 consists of 15 residues. CDR3 protein: CASSLGLGQGTEAFF. In nucleotides, the CDR3 is TGTGCCAGCAGCTTAGGTTTAGGGCAGGGGACTGAAGCTTTCTTT. Combining the CDR3 with reference TRBV7-8 and TRBJ1-1 gives the whole variable domain GAGVSQSPRYKVAKRGQDVALRCDPISGHVSLFWYQQALGQGPEFLTYFQNEAQLDKSGLPSDRFFAERPEGSVSTLKIQRTQQEDSAVYLCASSLGLGQGTEAFFGQGTRLTVV.

The chain uses TRBV5-6 and TRBJ2-7; a possible D gene is TRBD1 (6 bases). The CDR3 covers 17 residues. Trimming stripped 4 bases from V and 0 bases from J, with 20 bases between. CDR1 is SGHDT and CDR2 is YYEEEE in the germline V gene. The CDR3 DNA sequence: TGTGCCAGCAGCGCGGACTCACAGGGCAGGAGCTCCTACGAGCAGTACTTC. This translates into CASSADSQGRSSYEQYF.

This clone was seen a single time. The rearrangement links TRBV28 to TRBJ2-5; 8 bases align to TRBD2. V dropped 8 bases and J dropped 5; count of bases not matched to a gene: 7. The CDR3 is 13 residues long. Germline loops: CDR1 MDHEN, CDR2 SYDVKM. The CDR3 DNA reads TGTGCCAGCGAAGGCGGGGGGCAGGAGACCCAGTACTTC. Its translation is CASEGGGQETQYF.

This sequence joins TRBV6-5 and TRBJ1-3, with D possibly being TRBD1 (6 bases). In germline, CDR1 is MNHEY, CDR2 SVGAGI. Trimming removed 6 bases at V and 0 bases at J, with 12 bases between. The CDR3 is 15 amino acids. The CDR3 is CASRPMDSSGNTIYF. For the CDR3, the DNA is TGTGCCAGCAGACCAATGGACAGCTCTGGAAACACCATATATTTT.

The CDR3 region has the DNA TGCGCCAGCAGCACGGACAGTACAGGCAATGAGCAGTTCTTC. Protein: CASSTDSTGNEQFF. The rearrangement joins TRBV5-1 to TRBJ2-1, with D possibly being TRBD1 (6 bases). V gave up 4 bases and J gave up 6 bases, with 14 bases separating them. From germline, CDR1 is SGHRS and CDR2 YFSETQ. The CDR3 extends over 14 amino acids.

The sample holds a few counts of this clone. The V gene is TRBV19, the J gene TRBJ1-4; 10 positions match TRBD1. The CDR3 has 13 residues. Looked up from germline, CDR1 is LNHDA and CDR2 is SQIVND (reference sequence). V trimming: 5 bases; J trimming: 8 bases; junction bases outside the gene matches: 2. The CDR3 protein is CASSGQGVEKLFF. As DNA, the CDR3 is TGTGCCAGTAGTGGACAGGGGGTAGAAAAACTGTTTTTT. Variable domain in full (rest from reference TRBV19 and TRBJ1-4): DGGITQSPKYLFRKEGQNVTLSCEQNLNHDAMYWYRQDPGQGLRLIYYSQIVNDFQKGDIAEGYSVSREKKESFPLTVTSAQKNPTAFYLCASSGQGVEKLFFGSGTQLSVL.

The genes are TRBV7-3 and TRBJ1-1, with 10 bases that match TRBD1. The germline CDR1 and CDR2 sequences are SGHTA and FQGTGA. This CDR3 comprises 14 residues. V was clipped by 1 base and J by 7 bases; unmatched bases: 3. This CDR3 is CASSLRGQGNEAFF. CDR3 coding DNA: TGTGCCAGCAGCTTAAGGGGACAGGGGAATGAAGCTTTCTTT. The full variable domain, with the rest looked up from reference TRBV7-3 and TRBJ1-1, is GAGVSQTPSNKVTEKGKYVELRCDPISGHTALYWYRQSLGQGPEFLIYFQGTGAADDSGLPNDRFFAVRPEGSVSTLKIQRTERGDSAVYLCASSLRGQGNEAFFGQGTRLTVV.

The chain has TRBV4-3 and TRBJ1-6; D gene ambiguous. Germline CDR1 LGHNA, CDR2 YSLEER. Trimming cost V 0 bases and J 8 bases, with 14 bases left between them. The CDR3 spans 16 residues. The CDR3 bases are TGCGCCAGCAGCCAAGAATGGATGACTACCCATTCACCCCTCCACTTT. Protein: CASSQEWMTTHSPLHF.

The CDR3 DNA follows: TGCGCCAGCAGCCCGGGGACATCCCCTGAGCAGTTCTTC. Translated: CASSPGTSPEQFF. V is TRBV4-1 and J is TRBJ2-1; D is perhaps TRBD1 (6 bases). V was pared by 4 bases and J by 9 bases, with 13 bases between. The CDR3 consists of 13 residues. Looked up from germline, CDR1 is MGHRA and CDR2 is YSYEKL.

The rearrangement links TRBV7-9 to TRBJ1-4, with TRBD1 matching over 7 bases. V lost 4 bases and J lost 7; bases outside the gene matches: 9. The CDR3 is 15 residues long. Germline CDR1 SEHNR, CDR2 FQNEAQ (reference sequence). The CDR3 coding sequence is TGTGCCAGCAGCTCTTCAGGGGGACTCGGTGAAAAACTGTTTTTT. Residues: CASSSSGGLGEKLFF.

The gene calls are TRBV19 and TRBJ1-6; 7 bases match TRBD1. This CDR3 has 15 amino acids. Germline V CDR1 and CDR2: LNHDA, SQIVND (reference sequence). V was pared by 9 bases and J by 7 bases, with 12 bases of the junction left unmatched. The CDR3 sequence: CASQGQALANSPLHF. CDR3 bases: TGTGCCAGCCAAGGACAGGCCCTCGCCAATTCACCCCTCCACTTT.

The rearrangement joins TRBV2 to TRBJ2-7; D is possibly TRBD2 (6 bases). The germline V gene encodes CDR1 SNHLY and CDR2 FYNNEI. The germline V and J ends were trimmed by 6 bases and 6 bases, with 9 bases remaining between them. The CDR3 covers 11 residues. CDR3 amino acids: CASREEGEQYF. The CDR3 bases are TGTGCCAGCAGGGAGGAGGGCGAGCAGTACTTC.

The CDR3 spells CASSSSGTGLLSYNSPLHF. CDR3 in DNA: TGTGCCAGCAGTTCCTCCGGGACAGGGCTCCTCTCCTATAATTCACCCCTCCACTTT. The chain couples TRBV6-2 or TRBV6-3 to TRBJ1-6; 9 bases agree with TRBD1. Trimming took 4 bases from V and 0 from J; bases not matched to a gene: 10. The germline gives CDR1 MNHEY, CDR2 SVGEGT. This CDR3 comprises 19 residues.